Shown below are 32 T cell receptor beta chains from a single sample sequenced in a study of cytomegalovirus exposure and HLA in healthy donors. PCR was performed using 60 Vbeta and 13 Jbeta primers. Only in-frame clones appear in the TCRdb table, and some are missing; sequencing was by immunoSEQ multiplex PCR. Of some 80,000 clones listed, around 77% are singletons. Specimen: PBMCs. These receptors were taken from a man in his fifties in good health and CMV-seronegative.

The genes are TRBV29-1 and TRBJ2-7; 10 nucleotides align to TRBD1. CDR3 size: 15 residues. Trimming cost V 7 bases and J 2 bases; bases outside gene matches: 11. Per the germline V gene, CDR1 is SQVTM and CDR2 is ANQGSEA. As DNA, the CDR3 is TGCAGCGCTTTACTAAGGACAGGGGGTACCTACGAGCAGTACTTC. It specifies CSALLRTGGTYEQYF.

This chain joins TRBV7-8 and TRBJ1-5; 8 bases are shared with TRBD1. J lost 0 bases, V lost 4 bases, and 8 bases had no gene match. Germline CDR1 reads SGHVS; CDR2 reads FQNEAQ. The CDR3 consists of 17 residues. The CDR3 nucleotides read TGTGCCAGCAGCTCAGGACAGGGACTATATAGCAATCAGCCCCAGCATTTT. Translating it yields CASSSGQGLYSNQPQHF.

This chain connects TRBV5-1 to TRBJ2-5; D perhaps matches TRBD2 (5 bases). Germline V gene data show CDR1 as SGHRS and CDR2 as YFSETQ. Trimming removed 6 bases at V and 1 base at J, with 16 bases between. The CDR3 has 15 amino acids. The CDR3 region has the DNA TGCGCCAGCAAGAAAACGGGAAATCCCCAAGAGACCCAGTACTTC. Amino acids: CASKKTGNPQETQYF.

The V gene is TRBV30, the J gene TRBJ2-1; 9 bases agree with TRBD1. The CDR3 has 13 residues. Trimming cost V 3 bases and J 9 bases; bases outside gene matches: 6. Germline V lookup: CDR1 GTSNPN, CDR2 SVGIG (reference sequence). The DNA of the CDR3 is TGTGCCTGGAGCGCTGACAGGGGGGTTGAGCAGTTCTTC. This translates into CAWSADRGVEQFF.

The chain joins TRBV7-9 to TRBJ2-7; D perhaps matches TRBD2 (6 bases). Deletions cut 1 base from V and 3 bases from J, with 16 bases between. Germline loops: CDR1 SEHNR, CDR2 FQNEAQ (reference sequence). The CDR3 sequence is 16 residues long. CDR3 in DNA: TGTGCCAGCAGCTTAGGGGTAGCGGTTAGCCACTACGAGCAGTACTTC. This gives the protein CASSLGVAVSHYEQYF.

CDR3 coding DNA: TGCGCCAGCAGCCGCTCCCACCCGACAGGGCAATACGAGCAGTACTTC. Translated: CASSRSHPTGQYEQYF. The V call is TRBV5-1, the J call TRBJ2-7, with 7 bases identical to TRBD1. The junction had 14 bases not matched to a gene; V was cut back by 4 bases and J by 4 bases. Per germline, CDR1 SGHRS and CDR2 YFSETQ. This CDR3 region has 16 residues.

The chain links TRBV28 to TRBJ1-2, with 8 bases lining up with TRBD1. The junction had 12 bases not matched to a gene; V was cut back by 6 bases and J by 0 bases. Germline CDR1 and CDR2: MDHEN and SYDVKM. The CDR3 runs 17 residues. This CDR3 reads CASSIGGRGRANYGYTF. CDR3 sequence (DNA): TGTGCCAGCAGCATTGGCGGCAGGGGGCGAGCTAACTATGGCTACACCTTC.

The genes are TRBV6-7 and TRBJ2-4, with 7 bases that match TRBD1. TRBV6-7 is classed as an ORF, of uncertain function. V dropped 4 bases and J dropped 5; count of bases not matched to a gene: 14. The CDR3 is 17 residues long. The DNA for the CDR3 is TGTGCCAGCAGTTGGATGACGACAGGGCCGCTCCAAAACATTCAGTACTTC. The encoded protein is CASSWMTTGPLQNIQYF.

The chain carries TRBV12-5 and TRBJ1-1; no clear D. The CDR3 is 15 amino acids. Germline lookup yields CDR1 LGHNT and CDR2 FRNRAP. V lost 2 bases to trimming and J lost 0 bases, with 10 bases between them. CDR3 nucleotides: TGTGCTAGTGGTTTGACCCGAACAGTGAACACTGAAGCTTTCTTT. Translating it yields CASGLTRTVNTEAFF.

The chain employs TRBV7-6 and TRBJ2-1; 8 bases agree with TRBD1. V shed 5 bases, J shed 9 bases, and the junction held 6 bases outside the gene matches. This CDR3 is 13 amino acids long. CDR1 is SGHVS, CDR2 FNYEAQ, per germline. DNA of the CDR3: TGTGCCAGCAGCGCGTGGACAGGGATTGAGCAGTTCTTC. It specifies CASSAWTGIEQFF.

The V call is TRBV14, the J call TRBJ1-4, with D perhaps matching TRBD1 (5 bases). V lost 4 bases to trimming and J lost 10 bases, with 19 bases between them. This CDR3 is 15 amino acids long. The germline CDR1 and CDR2 sequences are SGHDN and FVKESK. The CDR3 DNA reads as TGTGCCAGCAGCCTGGCCGACACCCGGAGGGGAAAACTGTTTTTT. Translation: CASSLADTRRGKLFF.

In this sample, this clone turned up a few times. This sequence joins TRBV5-1 and TRBJ2-2; the match to TRBD1 covers 9 bases. CDR3 length: 14 residues. After removal of 3 bases from V and 5 bases from J, the junction contained 2 bases not matched to a gene. Germline V gene data show CDR1 as SGHRS and CDR2 as YFSETQ. CDR3 sequence: CASSWGQGTGELFF. CDR3 nucleotides: TGCGCCAGCAGCTGGGGACAGGGAACCGGGGAGCTGTTTTTT.

The gene calls are TRBV5-1 and TRBJ2-7; TRBD2 matches 9 bases. From germline, CDR1 is SGHRS and CDR2 YFSETQ. The trim removed 2 bases at V and 6 bases at J, leaving 0 bases unmatched. The CDR3 consists of 12 residues. The DNA of the CDR3 is TGCGCCAGCAGCTTTAGCGGGGGCGAGCAGTACTTC. Its translation: CASSFSGGEQYF.

V gene TRBV7-9 combines with J gene TRBJ1-1; D may be TRBD1 (5 bases). The V gene lost 5 bases and the J gene lost 7 bases, with 8 bases spanning the gap. CDR1 is SEHNR, CDR2 FQNEAQ, per germline (reference sequence). The CDR3 length is 11 residues. CDR3 coding DNA: TGTGCCAGCAGCATTACAGGTGAAGCTTTCTTT. It translates to CASSITGEAFF.

The chain employs TRBV9 and TRBJ2-1; 9 nucleotides match TRBD2. CDR3 size: 15 residues. The trim removed 0 bases at V and 6 bases at J, leaving 4 bases unmatched. Looked up from germline, CDR1 is SGDLS and CDR2 is YYNGEE. CDR3 sequence: CASSVAAGGINEQFF. The CDR3 DNA reads as TGTGCCAGCAGCGTAGCAGCGGGGGGAATCAATGAGCAGTTCTTC.

This clone showed up just a few times. The chain couples TRBV30 to TRBJ1-4; D is ambiguous. Trimming took off 0 bases at V and 8 bases at J, with 7 bases between the two ends. The CDR3 consists of 12 residues. CDR1 and CDR2 from the germline V gene are GTSNPN and SVGIG (reference sequence). The CDR3 bases are TGTGCCTGGAGTGTACTCAAAGAAAAACTGTTTTTT. It codes for CAWSVLKEKLFF.

The chain combines TRBV10-3 with TRBJ2-1; TRBD1 is a possible D gene (5 bases). Per the germline V gene, CDR1 is ENHRY and CDR2 is SYGVKD. V dropped 3 bases and J dropped 9 bases, with 12 bases sitting between them. This CDR3 region has 13 residues. CDR3 loop: CAISDSQGVEQFF. The CDR3 DNA sequence: TGTGCCATCAGTGACAGCCAGGGCGTTGAGCAGTTCTTC.

V usage is TRBV5-1 and J usage is TRBJ2-4, with 7 bases identical to TRBD1. The V and J ends lost 4 bases and 0 bases, in that order; junction bases with no gene match: 10. The CDR3 covers 17 residues. Germline CDR1 is SGHRS and CDR2 is YFSETQ. Written as DNA, the CDR3 is TGCGCCAGCAGCCACGGGACAGCCCCTCTAGCCAAAAACATTCAGTACTTC. This gives the protein CASSHGTAPLAKNIQYF.

The chain uses TRBV7-2 and TRBJ2-7, with 10 bases lining up with TRBD2. The germline gives CDR1 SGHTA, CDR2 FQGNSA. V lost 2 bases to trimming and J lost 3 bases; unmatched junction nucleotides: 4. The CDR3 consists of 15 residues. For the CDR3, the DNA is TGTGCCAGCAGCTTATTAGCGGGGGGTGGCTACGAGCAGTACTTC. Its translation is CASSLLAGGGYEQYF.

J is TRBJ1-2 and V is TRBV11-2; the D gene is possibly TRBD1 (5 bases). Germline-derived CDR1 and CDR2 are SGHAT and FQNNGV. V was clipped by 1 base and J by 9 bases, with 18 bases between them. This CDR3 is 15 amino acids long. The CDR3 nucleotides read TGTGCCAGCAGCTTAGTTGACAGCCCATCTAGGAGCTACACCTTC. Its protein is CASSLVDSPSRSYTF.

This sequence joins TRBV28 and TRBJ1-1, with D possibly matching TRBD1 (6 bases). The germline V gene encodes CDR1 MDHEN and CDR2 SYDVKM. This CDR3 is 15 amino acids long. Trimming removed 5 bases from V and 6 bases from J, with 19 bases in between. CDR3 loop: CASSPPTGSRAEAFF. CDR3 DNA sequence: TGTGCCAGCAGTCCCCCAACAGGGTCTAGAGCTGAAGCTTTCTTT. Together with reference TRBV28 and TRBJ1-1, the CDR3 gives the full variable domain: DVKVTQSSRYLVKRTGEKVFLECVQDMDHENMFWYRQDPGLGLRLIYFSYDVKMKEKGDIPEGYSVSREKKERFSLILESASTNQTSMYLCASSPPTGSRAEAFFGQGTRLTVV.

The chain has TRBV30 and TRBJ2-1, with a weak D call TRBD2 (6 bases). The CDR3 length is 16 residues. Germline V lookup: CDR1 GTSNPN, CDR2 SVGIG (reference sequence). Trimming removed 3 bases from V and 3 bases from J, with 18 bases in between. The CDR3: CAWSSPRAGLYNEQFF. The CDR3, as DNA: TGTGCCTGGAGCTCCCCTCGCGCGGGGCTCTACAATGAGCAGTTCTTC.

A single count supports this clone. This rearrangement joins TRBV4-1 to TRBJ1-5; TRBD1 is a possible D gene (5 bases). The CDR3 length is 16 residues. Germline V gene sequence: CDR1 MGHRA, CDR2 YSYEKL. The germline V and J ends were trimmed by 1 base and 8 bases, with 18 bases remaining between them. The CDR3 DNA follows: TGCGCCAGCAGCCAAGGGGGCGGGGGGGGGACCAAGCCCCAGCATTTT. Its protein product is CASSQGGGGGTKPQHF.

The V and J genes are TRBV5-4 and TRBJ2-1, with TRBD2 as a possible D gene (6 bases). The germline V gene encodes CDR1 SGHNT and CDR2 YYREEE (reference sequence). Trimming took 4 bases from V and 8 from J, leaving 16 bases between them. This CDR3 is built from 14 residues. CDR3: CASSNPGGPDEQFF. Written as DNA, the CDR3 is TGTGCCAGCAGCAACCCAGGAGGGCCGGATGAGCAGTTCTTC.

V usage is TRBV10-2 and J usage is TRBJ2-2; 7 positions match TRBD2. The germline CDR1 and CDR2 sequences are WSHSY and SAAADI. J lost 5 bases, V lost 7 bases, and 7 bases had no gene match. The CDR3 loop spans 14 amino acids. The CDR3 DNA reads TGCGCCAGCAAGTTCCCGGGGGGTACCGGGGAGCTGTTTTTT. Translation: CASKFPGGTGELFF.

The chain recombines TRBV6-1 with TRBJ2-2; maybe TRBD2 (5 bases). Germline-derived CDR1 and CDR2 are MNHNS and SASEGT. The CDR3 consists of 14 residues. The V gene lost 10 bases and the J gene lost 2 bases, with 14 bases spanning the gap. The CDR3 loop is CANSASPNTGELFF. CDR3 coding DNA: TGTGCCAACTCGGCTAGCCCAAACACCGGGGAGCTGTTTTTT.

The chain joins TRBV5-1 to TRBJ2-1; TRBD2 matches at 10 bases. V shed 2 bases, J shed 8 bases, and the junction held 7 bases outside the gene matches. CDR1 and CDR2 (germline): SGHRS, YFSETQ. The CDR3 runs 15 residues. CDR3 nucleotides: TGCGCCAGCAGCTTTCAAGCGGGGGGGATCCATGAGCAGTTCTTC. This sequence encodes CASSFQAGGIHEQFF.

The chain links TRBV4-3 to TRBJ2-1; 7 nucleotides line up with TRBD1. The germline V gene has CDR1 LGHNA and CDR2 YSLEER. The CDR3 sequence is 15 residues long. V was clipped by 0 bases and J by 5 bases; unmatched bases: 4. This CDR3 reads CASSQEDRENNEQFF. In DNA form, the CDR3 reads TGCGCCAGCAGCCAAGAAGACAGGGAGAACAATGAGCAGTTCTTC.

This chain uses TRBV29-1 with TRBJ2-1; 10 positions agree with TRBD1. Trimming took 4 bases from V and 5 from J; bases not matched to a gene: 5. The CDR3 sequence is 14 residues long. Germline loops: CDR1 SQVTM, CDR2 ANQGSEA. The CDR3 bases are TGCAGCGTTGGGGGGACAGGGGTTGACAATGAGCAGTTCTTC. Translated, it gives CSVGGTGVDNEQFF.

The chain combines TRBV7-6 with TRBJ2-3; D is uncertain. V was cut by 4 bases and J by 3 bases, with 11 bases left in between. Germline CDR1 is SGHVS and CDR2 is FNYEAQ. The CDR3 runs 14 residues. CDR3 coding DNA: TGTGCCAGCAGCTACCCCTCTAAAACAGATACGCAGTATTTT. It is translated as CASSYPSKTDTQYF.

The chain uses TRBV6-1 and TRBJ1-1; D gene uncertain. Looked up from germline, CDR1 is MNHNS and CDR2 is SASEGT. Between the trimmed V and J ends, which lost 7 bases and 2 bases, there was a span of 11 bases. The length of the CDR3 is 13 residues. The CDR3 protein is CASIQTGNTEAFF. CDR3 in DNA: TGTGCCAGCATACAGACGGGAAACACTGAAGCTTTCTTT.

V gene TRBV5-1 combines with J gene TRBJ2-7, with 10 bases matching TRBD1. The germline V gene encodes CDR1 SGHRS and CDR2 YFSETQ. V dropped 3 bases and J dropped 3; count of bases not matched to a gene: 0. The CDR3 consists of 13 residues. CDR3 nucleotide sequence: TGCGCCAGCAGCTGGACAGGGGGCTACGAGCAGTACTTC. As protein: CASSWTGGYEQYF. Supplemented by reference TRBV5-1 and TRBJ2-7, the full variable domain reads KAGVTQTPRYLIKTRGQQVTLSCSPISGHRSVSWYQQTPGQGLQFLFEYFSETQRNKGNFPGRFSGRQFSNSRSEMNVSTLELGDSALYLCASSWTGGYEQYFGPGTRLTVT.